This passage covers 21 T cell receptor beta chains from one sample sequenced in a study of glioma-infiltrating T cells. TCR alpha and beta CDR3 regions were amplified from RNA using iRepertoire nested multiplex PCR. MiXCR, applied by TCRdb to the multiplex PCR reads, yields one record per CDR3 protein. The sample lists under 200,000 distinct CDR3 sequences, about 46% occurring once. Material for sequencing was glioma tissue, nonneoplastic brain tissue, or PBMCs (not recorded which). These receptors were collected from a human donor with low-grade glioma or glioblastoma, undergoing nonglioma brain surgery, or in good health (not recorded which).

A note on this clonotype: A read error may explain this, as a much larger clone is one base away. The V and J genes are TRBV18 and TRBJ1-1; D not resolved. This CDR3 is built from 14 residues. Germline CDR1 is KGHSH and CDR2 is LQKENI. V was trimmed by 3 bases and J by 4 bases, leaving 12 bases between them. CDR3 nucleotides: TGTGCCAGCTCACCTGCGTCATGGGGCACTGAAGCTTTCTTT. Protein product: CASSPASWGTEAFF.

The table lists this clonotype with many counts. The chain carries TRBV28 and TRBJ2-7, with a possible D match to TRBD2 (5 bases). The germline V gene encodes CDR1 MDHEN and CDR2 SYDVKM. V was pared by 5 bases and J by 5 bases, with 19 bases between. The CDR3 has 15 amino acids. This CDR3 is CASSPPSRGEDEQYF. CDR3 bases: TGTGCCAGCAGTCCTCCTTCCCGGGGAGAAGACGAGCAGTACTTC. The whole variable domain, filled in from reference TRBV28 and TRBJ2-7, reads DVKVTQSSRYLVKRTGEKVFLECVQDMDHENMFWYRQDPGLGLRLIYFSYDVKMKEKGDIPEGYSVSREKKERFSLILESASTNQTSMYLCASSPPSRGEDEQYFGPGTRLTVT.

About this clonotype itself: One base away lies a much larger clone, so this may be a sequencing read error. CDR3 in DNA: TGCAGTGCTAGAGTACTAGCGGGAGTTATTGTGGGCAATGAGCAGTTCTTC. It is translated as CSARVLAGVIVGNEQFF. V gene TRBV20-1 combines with J gene TRBJ2-1; TRBD2 agrees at 11 bases. The V gene's germline CDR1 is DFQATT and CDR2 SNEGSKA (reference sequence). Trimming took 1 base from V and 6 from J; bases not matched to a gene: 11. There are 17 residues in the CDR3.

In this sample, this clonotype turned up a few times. The chain employs TRBV28 and TRBJ2-7; 7 bases align to TRBD2. Looked up from germline, CDR1 is MDHEN and CDR2 is SYDVKM. The CDR3 is 16 amino acids. V was clipped by 5 bases and J by 6 bases; unmatched bases: 16. The CDR3 DNA sequence: TGTGCCAGCAGTGCTACTAGCGCGATCCGGTGGGTCGAGCAGTACTTC. Its protein is CASSATSAIRWVEQYF.

This clonotype was observed many times. V and J are TRBV10-3 and TRBJ2-1; D uncertain. Deletions cut 4 bases from V and 5 bases from J, with 3 bases between. From germline, CDR1 is ENHRY and CDR2 SYGVKD. The CDR3 consists of 11 residues. The CDR3 is CAISVNNEQFF. The DNA of the CDR3 is TGTGCCATCAGTGTCAACAATGAGCAGTTCTTC.

Turning to this clonotype: This sequence may be a read error, since a much larger clone differs from it by one base. The chain links TRBV2 to TRBJ2-3; perhaps TRBD1 as D (6 bases). There are 15 residues in the CDR3. Germline CDR1 and CDR2: SNHLY and FYNNEI. The CDR3 DNA reads as TGCGCCAGCAGCCAAGAGGACAGAAGCACAGATACGAAGTATTTT. Its protein is CASSQEDRSTDTKYF.

The rearrangement uses TRBV7-9 and TRBJ2-1; 7 bases map to TRBD2. CDR3 length: 15 residues. CDR1 and CDR2 (germline): SEHNR, FQNEAQ (reference sequence). V shed 4 bases, J shed 9 bases, and the junction held 12 bases outside the gene matches. CDR3 bases: TGTGCCAGCAGCTCAAGACTAGAGGGAGGGCGTGAGCAGTTCTTC. Its protein product is CASSSRLEGGREQFF.

Ten or more counts support this clonotype. The J gene is TRBJ2-2, the V gene TRBV7-2; the D is unclear. The CDR3 consists of 14 residues. V lost 4 bases and J lost 10, with 16 bases in between. CDR1 is SGHTA and CDR2 is FQGNSA in the germline V gene. CDR3 bases: TGTGCCAGCAGCTCGAACGGCGATAGGGAGGAGCTGTTTTTT. Its protein is CASSSNGDREELFF.

This clonotype was counted a few times. The chain carries TRBV19 and TRBJ2-2; D ambiguous. CDR1 is LNHDA, CDR2 SQIVND, per germline (reference sequence). V dropped 7 bases and J dropped 0 bases, with 9 bases sitting between them. The CDR3 sequence is 14 residues long. The DNA for the CDR3 is TGTGCCAGTAACCCCAAGACGAACACCGGGGAGCTGTTTTTT. This encodes CASNPKTNTGELFF.

This clonotype was detected ten times or more. V usage is TRBV6-4 and J usage is TRBJ2-2; D is undetermined. The CDR3 is made up of 12 amino acids. Germline lookup yields CDR1 MRHNA and CDR2 SNTAGT. The germline V and J ends were trimmed by 1 base and 7 bases, with 4 bases remaining between them. CDR3 region: CASSDWYGELFF. CDR3 nucleotides: TGTGCCAGCAGTGACTGGTACGGGGAGCTGTTTTTT.

This clonotype was detected a few times. The chain recombines TRBV29-1 with TRBJ2-3, with D perhaps TRBD2 (6 bases). V shed 4 bases and J shed 4 bases, with 18 bases lying between them. The germline gives CDR1 SQVTM, CDR2 ANQGSEA. The CDR3 length is 15 residues. CDR3 residues: CSVAGSGLRADTQYF. The CDR3 nucleotides read TGCAGCGTTGCAGGTAGCGGCCTTAGGGCAGATACGCAGTATTTT.

This clonotype was observed a handful of times. The chain has TRBV24-1 and TRBJ2-3; 7 positions match TRBD2. The germline CDR1 and CDR2 sequences are KGHDR and SFDVKD. Losses at the gene ends were 2 bases for V and 6 bases for J; bases not matched to a gene: 10. The CDR3 spans 16 residues. The chain's CDR3 is CATSDSGGGWTDTQYF. CDR3 coding DNA: TGTGCCACCAGTGATTCGGGGGGTGGGTGGACGGATACGCAGTATTTT.

Only a few counts were recorded for this clonotype. V usage is TRBV5-8 and J usage is TRBJ2-1; D possibly corresponds to TRBD2 (5 bases). The V end was cut by 4 bases, the J end by 6 bases, with 8 bases between. Germline V CDR1 and CDR2: SGHTS, YDEGEE. This CDR3 has 12 amino acids. CDR3 sequence reads: CASSRGINEQFF. The DNA of the CDR3 is TGTGCCAGCAGCCGAGGGATCAATGAGCAGTTCTTC.

As for this clonotype: One base away lies a much larger clone, so this may be a sequencing read error. The chain uses TRBV28 and TRBJ2-2, with D uncertain. The length of the CDR3 is 13 residues. Germline V lookup: CDR1 MDHEN, CDR2 SYDVKM. The CDR3 reads CATRQEVVGQLFF. Here the CDR3 DNA reads TGTGCCACCCGGCAAGAGGTCGTCGGGCAGCTGTTTTTT.

This clonotype was found a few times. The V and J genes are TRBV29-1 and TRBJ2-1, with a tentative D call TRBD1 (6 bases). Germline V gene lookup returns CDR1 SQVTM and CDR2 ANQGSEA. V was cut by 6 bases and J by 6 bases, with 9 bases left in between. This CDR3 has 11 residues. CDR3 sequence: CSVTGTNEQFF. The CDR3 coding sequence is TGCAGCGTCACAGGGACCAATGAGCAGTTCTTC.

The V gene is TRBV3-1, the J gene TRBJ2-1, with 10 bases matching TRBD1. CDR3 length: 17 amino acids. Trimming cost V 5 bases and J 7 bases; bases outside gene matches: 14. Germline V lookup: CDR1 LGHDT, CDR2 YNNKEL (reference sequence). As DNA, the CDR3 is TGTGCCAGCAGCAACTGGACAGGGGGTATGGAGAAGAATGAGCAGTTCTTC. Encoded protein: CASSNWTGGMEKNEQFF.

The V and J genes are TRBV19 and TRBJ2-2; 7 bases align to TRBD1. The CDR3 runs to 16 residues. V trimming: 3 bases; J trimming: 0 bases; junction bases outside the gene matches: 4. Germline CDR1 reads LNHDA; CDR2 reads SQIVND (reference sequence). DNA of the CDR3: TGTGCCAGTAGTATGGGACAGCCCACGAACACCGGGGAGCTGTTTTTT. Amino acid sequence: CASSMGQPTNTGELFF.

The chain couples TRBV15 to TRBJ2-7, with D possibly matching TRBD2 (5 bases). Trimming took off 3 bases at V and 2 bases at J, with 11 bases between the two ends. CDR1 and CDR2 from the germline V gene are LNHNV and YYDKDF (reference sequence). The CDR3 is made up of 14 amino acids. Here the CDR3 reads CATSRSSGTYEQYF. CDR3 in DNA: TGTGCCACCAGCAGGTCCAGCGGCACCTACGAGCAGTACTTC. The full variable domain, its missing parts supplied by reference TRBV15 and TRBJ2-7, is DAMVIQNPRYQVTQFGKPVTLSCSQTLNHNVMYWYQQKSSQAPKLLFHYYDKDFNNEADTPDNFQSRRPNTSFCFLDIRSPGLGDTAMYLCATSRSSGTYEQYFGPGTRLTVT.

The rearrangement joins TRBV18 to TRBJ1-2; D is unclear. The CDR3 covers 13 residues. Germline CDR1 reads KGHSH; CDR2 reads LQKENI. V was cut by 3 bases and J by 8 bases, with 13 bases left in between. The CDR3 nucleotides are TGTGCCAGCTCACCGGTTTCCTCCGGGGGCTACACCTTC. The encoded protein is CASSPVSSGGYTF.

This clonotype was recorded at least ten times. This sequence joins TRBV20-1 and TRBJ2-7; the D call may be TRBD1 or TRBD2 (6 bases each). Germline V gives CDR1 DFQATT, CDR2 SNEGSKA (reference sequence). The CDR3 is made up of 15 amino acids. The V gene lost 6 bases and the J gene lost 0 bases, with 18 bases spanning the gap. The CDR3 DNA reads as TGCAGTGCGGATCACGCGGGACACCCCTCCTACGAGCAGTACTTC. It translates to CSADHAGHPSYEQYF.

The chain joins TRBV10-3 to TRBJ1-5; no firm D call. V was shortened by 1 base and J by 8 bases, with 9 bases between the two germline ends. The CDR3 has 13 residues. CDR1 and CDR2 from the germline V gene are ENHRY and SYGVKD. CDR3 nucleotide sequence: TGTGCCATCAGTGAGTTACTCGCCGAGCCCCAGCATTTT. The encoded protein is CAISELLAEPQHF.